This T cell receptor beta chain originates from a study of blood T cell repertoires in COVID-19. The overall study: Nucleic acid was either cDNA or gDNA, and it came from T cells, B-cell-depleted T cells, or PBMCs.

Per the germline V gene, CDR1 is DFQATT and CDR2 is SNEGSKA (reference sequence). The CDR3 consists of 13 residues. Trimming removed 3 bases from V and 6 bases from J, with 13 bases in between. In the original workflow: The authors estimated nucleated cell counts from reference gene primer amplification. Some clones are missing from TCRdb's copy, which holds only in-frame ones; the method was immunoSEQ multiplex PCR. From that table come the V and J calls and clone size; the DNA was used to work out D and trimming. Of fewer than 350,000 clones in the sample, approximately 87% were seen once. The source of this sequence is a woman in her forties or fifties who had recovered from COVID-19. What was sequenced was peripheral blood. This chain links TRBV20-1 with TRBJ2-3; D remains ambiguous. As DNA, the CDR3 is TGCAGTGCTAGTAGAAACCTCGGGGATACGCAGTATTTT. Residues: CSASRNLGDTQYF.